These 31 T cell receptor beta chains were all obtained from the same sample, sequenced in a study of graft-versus-host responses after intestinal transplantation. Clones were read by immunoSEQ multiplex PCR, and TCRdb kept only the in-frame ones, dropping some. The sample carries some 110,000 clones, around 94% recorded once. The antigens these receptors bind are not known. The sample here was unstimulated CD8+ T cells sorted from spleen or lymph node cells, taken before transplant. These receptors all stem from a human donor who was the organ donor for an intestinal transplant.

This chain connects TRBV29-1 to TRBJ2-7; the D is unclear. The CDR3 is made up of 14 amino acids. V was pared by 3 bases and J by 0 bases, with 12 bases between. Germline V lookup: CDR1 SQVTM, CDR2 ANQGSEA. DNA for the CDR3: TGCAGCGTTGATTTGACAAGGAGCTCCTACGAGCAGTACTTC. It translates to CSVDLTRSSYEQYF.

The J gene is TRBJ2-3, the V gene TRBV5-4, with D unresolved. This CDR3 contains 14 residues. V was shortened by 2 bases and J by 6 bases, with 13 bases between the two germline ends. From germline, CDR1 is SGHNT and CDR2 YYREEE (reference sequence). The CDR3 here is CASSLPPSGDTQYF. The DNA of the CDR3 is TGTGCCAGCAGCTTACCCCCTTCCGGGGATACGCAGTATTTT.

V gene TRBV5-1 combines with J gene TRBJ2-7; 9 bases line up with TRBD2. The CDR3 consists of 17 residues. Losses at the gene ends were 0 bases for V and 0 bases for J; bases not matched to a gene: 7. The V gene's germline CDR1 is SGHRS and CDR2 YFSETQ. DNA of the CDR3: TGCGCCAGCAGCTTGGTTCTAGCGGGACCGTCCTCCTACGAGCAGTACTTC. Protein sequence: CASSLVLAGPSSYEQYF. The full variable domain, its missing parts supplied by reference TRBV5-1 and TRBJ2-7, is KAGVTQTPRYLIKTRGQQVTLSCSPISGHRSVSWYQQTPGQGLQFLFEYFSETQRNKGNFPGRFSGRQFSNSRSEMNVSTLELGDSALYLCASSLVLAGPSSYEQYFGPGTRLTVT.

This chain links TRBV11-3 with TRBJ2-1; no clear D gene. This CDR3 is 16 amino acids long. The ends were cut back, 5 bases at V and 9 bases at J, with 23 bases in the middle. Germline assignment: CDR1 SGHNT and CDR2 YENEEA. CDR3 nucleotide sequence: TGTGCCAGCAGCCATCCCGTCCAATCCGGCCCAACTGAGCAGTTCTTC. Amino acids: CASSHPVQSGPTEQFF.

This chain uses TRBV7-9 with TRBJ1-1, with 10 nucleotides matching TRBD1. The CDR3 spans 18 residues. Trimming at V came to 2 bases and at J to 3 bases, leaving 12 bases not matched to a gene. Germline lookup yields CDR1 SEHNR and CDR2 FQNEAQ (reference sequence). The DNA of the CDR3 is TGTGCCAGCAGCTTACAGGACAGGGGGTCTTTTGGGGACACTGAAGCTTTCTTT. This translates into CASSLQDRGSFGDTEAFF.

The gene calls are TRBV28 and TRBJ1-1; D might be TRBD1 (6 bases). The V gene lost 5 bases and the J gene lost 10 bases, with 17 bases spanning the gap. Looked up from germline, CDR1 is MDHEN and CDR2 is SYDVKM. There are 13 residues in the CDR3. In DNA form, the CDR3 reads TGTGCCAGCAGTAAAAAAACCGGGGGGCTAGCTTTCTTT. It codes for CASSKKTGGLAFF.

The rearrangement joins TRBV2 to TRBJ2-7; 11 nucleotides agree with TRBD2. The V and J ends lost 2 bases and 2 bases, in that order; junction bases with no gene match: 2. The length of the CDR3 is 15 residues. CDR1 SNHLY and CDR2 FYNNEI come from the germline V gene. CDR3 residues: CASSENSGRAYEQYF. CDR3 nucleotides: TGTGCCAGCAGTGAAAATAGCGGGAGGGCCTACGAGCAGTACTTC.

The V and J genes are TRBV27 and TRBJ2-1; TRBD1 or TRBD2 may be the D gene (5 bases each). The germline V gene has CDR1 MNHEY and CDR2 SMNVEV (reference sequence). V was trimmed by 4 bases and J by 4 bases, leaving 14 bases between them. The CDR3 runs 15 residues. This CDR3 is CASSSRDELYNEQFF. CDR3 nucleotide sequence: TGTGCCAGCAGTTCCCGGGACGAGCTATACAATGAGCAGTTCTTC.

The chain joins TRBV5-1 to TRBJ2-3; D might be TRBD1 (6 bases). Germline assignment: CDR1 SGHRS and CDR2 YFSETQ. The CDR3 extends over 13 amino acids. V was clipped by 3 bases and J by 2 bases, with 7 bases between them. CDR3 bases: TGCGCCAGCAGCTGGGACAACACAGATACGCAGTATTTT. Translation gives CASSWDNTDTQYF.

The chain recombines TRBV5-4 with TRBJ1-1; D gene uncertain. V was cut by 3 bases and J by 3 bases, with 12 bases left in between. Germline values: CDR1 SGHNT, CDR2 YYREEE (reference sequence). The CDR3 is 14 amino acids. The CDR3 loop is CASSSDEVDTEAFF. The CDR3, as DNA: TGTGCCAGCAGCTCGGACGAAGTGGACACTGAAGCTTTCTTT.

This sequence joins TRBV5-6 and TRBJ2-7; 8 bases agree with TRBD1. CDR1 and CDR2 from the germline V gene are SGHDT and YYEEEE. The CDR3 extends over 14 amino acids. V shed 0 bases, J shed 10 bases, and the junction held 9 bases outside the gene matches. CDR3 protein: CASSLVLGQGDQYF. CDR3 coding DNA: TGTGCCAGCAGCTTGGTACTAGGACAGGGAGATCAGTACTTC. Full variable domain (outside the CDR3, taken from reference TRBV5-6 and TRBJ2-7): DAGVTQSPTHLIKTRGQQVTLRCSPKSGHDTVSWYQQALGQGPQFIFQYYEEEERQRGNFPDRFSGHQFPNYSSELNVNALLLGDSALYLCASSLVLGQGDQYFGPGTRLTVT.

This clone was seen a single time. The V call is TRBV4-1, the J call TRBJ1-1; no clear D. Looked up from germline, CDR1 is MGHRA and CDR2 is YSYEKL. Trimming took 4 bases from V and 1 from J, leaving 13 bases between them. The CDR3 spans 15 residues. The CDR3 sequence: CASSPYGKGNTEAFF. The CDR3 nucleotides read TGCGCCAGCAGCCCCTATGGGAAAGGGAACACTGAAGCTTTCTTT.

The chain links TRBV4-2 to TRBJ2-5; 9 bases agree with TRBD2. Germline V gives CDR1 LGHNA, CDR2 YNFKEQ. V shed 1 base and J 2 bases; nucleotides not matched to a gene: 11. The length of the CDR3 is 18 residues. In nucleotides, the CDR3 is TGTGCCAGCAGCCAAGGCCCGCGGGAGGGCGTGGATCAAGAGACCCAGTACTTC. Protein product: CASSQGPREGVDQETQYF.

CDR3 coding DNA: TGTGCCAGCAGCGGACTATTTAGCACAGATACGCAGTATTTT. Its protein is CASSGLFSTDTQYF. The gene calls are TRBV7-9 and TRBJ2-3, with TRBD2 as a possible D gene (6 bases). V gave up 5 bases and J gave up 0 bases, with 9 bases separating them. Germline V gene sequence: CDR1 SEHNR, CDR2 FQNEAQ (reference sequence). CDR3 size: 14 residues.

The J gene is TRBJ2-7, the V gene TRBV5-6; 7 positions match TRBD2. J lost 6 bases, V lost 2 bases, and 5 bases had no gene match. The CDR3 has 13 amino acids. The germline CDR1 and CDR2 sequences are SGHDT and YYEEEE. CDR3: CASSFGGGREQYF. CDR3 DNA sequence: TGTGCCAGCAGCTTCGGGGGAGGGCGCGAGCAGTACTTC.

This chain connects TRBV5-1 to TRBJ2-1, with D uncertain. The CDR3 sequence is 12 residues long. The germline V gene encodes CDR1 SGHRS and CDR2 YFSETQ. Trimming stripped 5 bases from V and 8 bases from J, with 11 bases between. Written as DNA, the CDR3 is TGCGCCAGCAGACCGTCCACTCATGAGCAGTTCTTC. Translated, it gives CASRPSTHEQFF.

This chain connects TRBV27 to TRBJ1-6; a weak D match, TRBD1 (5 bases). Germline values: CDR1 MNHEY, CDR2 SMNVEV (reference sequence). With 3 bases removed from V and 8 bases from J, the gap between germline ends came to 14 bases. CDR3 length: 15 residues. Here the CDR3 DNA reads TGTGCCAGCAGTTTCAAAAGGGACCAGTATTCACCCCTCCACTTT. Amino acid sequence: CASSFKRDQYSPLHF.

The chain employs TRBV4-3 and TRBJ1-5; D uncertain. There are 15 residues in the CDR3. Trimming cost V 0 bases and J 3 bases, with 9 bases left between them. Germline V gives CDR1 LGHNA, CDR2 YSLEER. The CDR3 spells CASSQDRAANQPQHF. The CDR3 nucleotides are TGCGCCAGCAGCCAAGATCGGGCAGCCAATCAGCCCCAGCATTTT.

The gene calls are TRBV16 and TRBJ2-5; D ambiguous. The J call may be wrong; the DNA end is better matched by TRBJ2-7. Per germline, CDR1 KGHSY and CDR2 FQNENV. The CDR3 extends over 14 amino acids. CDR3 sequence: CASSQWSSQYEQYF. The CDR3 DNA follows: TGTGCCAGCAGCCAATGGTCGAGCCAATACGAGCAGTACTTC.

The chain is built from TRBV5-4 and TRBJ2-1, with D possibly being TRBD2 (6 bases). The CDR3 totals 16 residues. Germline CDR1 reads SGHNT; CDR2 reads YYREEE (reference sequence). The V end lost 0 bases, the J end lost 2 bases, and 12 bases lay between the germline ends. The CDR3 loop is CASSLERASAYNEQFF. For the CDR3, the DNA is TGTGCCAGCAGCTTGGAGCGGGCTAGCGCCTACAATGAGCAGTTCTTC.

The gene calls are TRBV7-2 and TRBJ2-7; weak D call: TRBD2 (5 bases). Germline loops: CDR1 SGHTA, CDR2 FQGNSA. Deletions cut 8 bases from V and 4 bases from J, with 21 bases between. This CDR3 has 15 residues. The CDR3, as DNA: TGTGCCAGCTCCCCCGGGGTAGGGCTCTTTTACGAGCAGTACTTC. This codes for CASSPGVGLFYEQYF.

This chain connects TRBV5-4 to TRBJ2-5, with 8 bases lining up with TRBD2. The J call may be incorrect, as the DNA end agrees better with TRBJ2-7. This CDR3 comprises 16 residues. Germline CDR1 is SGHNT and CDR2 is YYREEE (reference sequence). The CDR3: CASSLRPQREGFEQYF. The CDR3 bases are TGTGCCAGCAGCTTGAGGCCTCAACGGGAGGGTTTCGAGCAGTACTTC.

CDR3 bases: TGTGCCAGTAGTATAGATGGTGCGGACTACAATGAGCAGTTCTTC. The encoded protein is CASSIDGADYNEQFF. J is TRBJ2-1 and V is TRBV19, with D hard to call. The CDR3 length is 15 residues. Trimming took off 0 bases at V and 3 bases at J, with 9 bases between the two ends. Germline CDR1 reads LNHDA; CDR2 reads SQIVND (reference sequence).

This chain joins TRBV13 and TRBJ2-7; D perhaps matches TRBD2 (7 bases). Trimming cost V 4 bases and J 4 bases, with 14 bases left between them. This CDR3 region has 14 residues. Looked up from germline, CDR1 is PRHDT and CDR2 is FYEKMQ (reference sequence). The CDR3 bases are TGTGCCAGCAGCTGGGCCAGGGGAGGGTACGAGCAGTACTTC. Its translation: CASSWARGGYEQYF.

The V and J genes are TRBV4-1 and TRBJ2-3, with 9 bases that match TRBD1. The germline V gene encodes CDR1 MGHRA and CDR2 YSYEKL. J gave up 2 bases and V 1 base, and 7 bases lay outside the gene matches. The CDR3 runs 17 residues. The CDR3 DNA follows: TGCGCCAGCAGCCAAGCGACGGGACAGGGACTCACAGATACGCAGTATTTT. Protein product: CASSQATGQGLTDTQYF.

The CDR3, as DNA: TGCGCCAGCAGCTTCCGGGACATACAAGGCGAGCAGTACTTC. Translated, it gives CASSFRDIQGEQYF. V is TRBV4-1 and J is TRBJ2-7, with TRBD1 as a possible D gene (6 bases). Germline V CDR1 and CDR2: MGHRA, YSYEKL. The germline V and J ends were trimmed by 5 bases and 6 bases, with 17 bases remaining between them. This CDR3 comprises 14 residues.

V gene TRBV4-1 combines with J gene TRBJ2-5, with 11 bases identical to TRBD1. This CDR3 region has 15 residues. Germline V lookup: CDR1 MGHRA, CDR2 YSYEKL. J gave up 2 bases and V 4 bases, and 3 bases lay outside the gene matches. Here the CDR3 reads CASSRRDRGQETQYF. DNA for the CDR3: TGCGCCAGCAGCCGCCGGGACAGGGGGCAAGAGACCCAGTACTTC.

The V gene is TRBV27, the J gene TRBJ2-1; tentatively, D is TRBD2 (5 bases). Germline V CDR1 and CDR2: MNHEY, SMNVEV (reference sequence). This CDR3 comprises 14 residues. V was trimmed by 4 bases and J by 6 bases, leaving 13 bases between them. The CDR3 sequence is CASSSGLYLNEQFF. The CDR3 nucleotides read TGTGCCAGCAGTTCAGGACTTTACCTCAATGAGCAGTTCTTC.

This sequence joins TRBV20-1 and TRBJ2-1; D is unresolved. The V gene lost 6 bases and the J gene lost 4 bases, with 7 bases spanning the gap. From germline, CDR1 is DFQATT and CDR2 SNEGSKA (reference sequence). CDR3 length: 11 amino acids. CDR3 bases: TGCAGTGCATTTCTATACAATGAGCAGTTCTTC. It translates to CSAFLYNEQFF.

This sequence joins TRBV19 and TRBJ2-1; a possible D gene is TRBD1 (5 bases). The CDR3 contains 14 residues. Germline V lookup: CDR1 LNHDA, CDR2 SQIVND (reference sequence). The ends were cut back, 3 bases at V and 4 bases at J, with 10 bases in the middle. The CDR3, as DNA: TGTGCCAGTAGTATGGCGACAGCATACAATGAGCAGTTCTTC. Its translation is CASSMATAYNEQFF. Full variable domain (rest looked up from reference TRBV19 and TRBJ2-1): DGGITQSPKYLFRKEGQNVTLSCEQNLNHDAMYWYRQDPGQGLRLIYYSQIVNDFQKGDIAEGYSVSREKKESFPLTVTSAQKNPTAFYLCASSMATAYNEQFFGPGTRLTVL.

This clone turned up a few times. Additional DNA sequences in this sample encode the identical CDR3. The rearrangement uses TRBV27 and TRBJ2-1; D is unresolved. This CDR3 has 11 amino acids. The germline gives CDR1 MNHEY, CDR2 SMNVEV (reference sequence). V dropped 5 bases and J dropped 5 bases, with 4 bases sitting between them. CDR3: CASSLNNEQFF. DNA of the CDR3: TGTGCCAGCAGTCTAAACAATGAGCAGTTCTTC.